Presented here are 13 T cell receptor beta chains from one specimen sequenced in a study of glioma-infiltrating T cells after dendritic cell vaccination. Time point denoted: after dendritic cell vaccination, including at tumor progression/relapse. Assay: immunoSEQ multiplex PCR; the TCRdb copy retains only in-frame clones and omits some. The sample gives fewer than 30,000 clones, roughly nine tenths of which show up once; around 2.9% is in the top ten. This specimen consisted of blood, obtained after dendritic cell vaccination. The origin of the receptors is a human donor with glioblastoma.

In its sample, this clone was seen once. The chain carries TRBV11-2 and TRBJ2-7; D perhaps matches TRBD2 (6 bases). The V and J ends lost 6 bases and 3 bases respectively, with 18 bases between them. Looked up from germline, CDR1 is SGHAT and CDR2 is FQNNGV. CDR3 length equals 15 residues. The CDR3 region has the DNA TGTGCCAGCAGGCGCGAACTAGCAGTCCTCTACGAGCAGTACTTC. Its translation: CASRRELAVLYEQYF. Full variable domain (missing parts from reference TRBV11-2 and TRBJ2-7): EAGVAQSPRYKIIEKRQSVAFWCNPISGHATLYWYQQILGQGPKLLIQFQNNGVVDDSQLPKDRFSAERLKGVDSTLKIQPAKLEDSAVYLCASRRELAVLYEQYFGPGTRLTVT.

The chain carries TRBV5-4 and TRBJ2-3; a weak D match, TRBD2 (5 bases). The germline V gene has CDR1 SGHNT and CDR2 YYREEE (reference sequence). CDR3 length: 17 residues. The V gene lost 5 bases and the J gene lost 4 bases, with 23 bases spanning the gap. DNA for the CDR3: TGTGCCAGCAGGTCGAGCTCCGGGGTAAAGGTCTCAGATACGCAGTATTTT. Translating gives CASRSSSGVKVSDTQYF.

The table lists this clone with a few counts. The V call is TRBV7-2, the J call TRBJ2-1; TRBD2 aligns across 12 bases. CDR1 and CDR2 from the germline V gene are SGHTA and FQGNSA. J lost 9 bases, V lost 3 bases, and 9 bases had no gene match. The CDR3 length is 16 residues. The CDR3, as DNA: TGTGCCAGCAGCTTCACTAGCGGGGGGCTTGGGAGTGAGCAGTTCTTC. This codes for CASSFTSGGLGSEQFF. Looking up the rest from reference TRBV7-2 and TRBJ2-1 gives the full variable domain: GAGVSQSPSNKVTEKGKDVELRCDPISGHTALYWYRQSLGQGLEFLIYFQGNSAPDKSGLPSDRFSAERTGGSVSTLTIQRTQQEDSAVYLCASSFTSGGLGSEQFFGPGTRLTVL.

The chain couples TRBV11-2 to TRBJ2-7; TRBD1 agrees at 11 bases. The germline gives CDR1 SGHAT, CDR2 FQNNGV. The CDR3 has 17 residues. Losses at the gene ends were 1 base for V and 1 base for J; bases not matched to a gene: 6. CDR3 nucleotide sequence: TGTGCCAGCAGCTTAGGGACAGGGGGCCTCTTGTCCTACGAGCAGTACTTC. Amino acids: CASSLGTGGLLSYEQYF.

The J gene is TRBJ1-2, the V gene TRBV19; no clear D. The germline V gene encodes CDR1 LNHDA and CDR2 SQIVND (reference sequence). V lost 3 bases and J lost 5, with 4 bases in between. The CDR3 contains 11 residues. The chain's CDR3 is CASSIHYGYTF. CDR3 sequence (DNA): TGTGCCAGTAGTATTCATTATGGCTACACCTTC.

This clone occurred once. The chain carries TRBV2 and TRBJ2-1; the match to TRBD2 covers 14 bases. There are 15 residues in the CDR3. The junction had 7 bases not matched to a gene; V was cut back by 7 bases and J by 8 bases. Per the germline V gene, CDR1 is SNHLY and CDR2 is FYNNEI. CDR3 bases: TGTGCCAGCATTGCGACTAGCGGGGGGGCCGATGAGCAGTTCTTC. As protein: CASIATSGGADEQFF.

This clone was picked up a small number of times. V usage is TRBV2 and J usage is TRBJ2-1, with 13 bases matching TRBD2. The CDR3 loop spans 17 amino acids. With V trimmed by 10 bases and J by 8 bases, 17 bases remained unmatched. Germline V gene lookup returns CDR1 SNHLY and CDR2 FYNNEI. This CDR3 reads CATSFHLLAGGVHEQFF. In DNA, the CDR3 is TGTGCCACATCATTCCATTTACTAGCGGGGGGGGTGCATGAGCAGTTCTTC.

This clone is a singleton in its sample. The chain has TRBV10-2 and TRBJ2-5; TRBD2 aligns across 11 bases. Germline values: CDR1 WSHSY, CDR2 SAAADI. The CDR3 consists of 13 residues. V lost 6 bases and J lost 5; bases outside the gene matches: 2. The CDR3: CASRLAGVETQYF. The CDR3 bases are TGCGCCAGCAGACTAGCGGGGGTTGAGACCCAGTACTTC.

This clone was counted once. The gene calls are TRBV21-1 and TRBJ1-1; TRBD1 is the table's D call and was not checked against the DNA. TRBV21-1 constitutes a pseudogene. This CDR3 is built from 17 residues. This CDR3 reads CASSNRPGHQFPTEAFF. The CDR3 DNA sequence: TGTGCCAGCAGCAACCGGCCAGGGCACCAATTTCCCACTGAAGCTTTCTTT.

The chain recombines TRBV6-5 with TRBJ1-3, with 11 positions matching TRBD1. Germline V gene sequence: CDR1 MNHEY, CDR2 SVGAGI. After removal of 0 bases from V and 5 bases from J, the junction contained 3 bases not matched to a gene. CDR3 length: 16 amino acids. CDR3 sequence: CASSYSRDRGRNTIYF. CDR3 DNA: TGTGCCAGCAGTTACTCGAGGGACAGGGGGAGAAACACCATATATTTT.

Worth noting for this clone: In the same sample, other DNA sequences code for this CDR3. The chain recombines TRBV5-4 with TRBJ1-6; no firm D call. The V end was cut by 3 bases, the J end by 10 bases, with 17 bases between. The CDR3 runs to 15 residues. Germline assignment: CDR1 SGHNT and CDR2 YYREEE (reference sequence). The CDR3 DNA reads as TGTGCCAGCAGCTCTGGGCCCTTCAAGGAATCACCCCTCCACTTT. This codes for CASSSGPFKESPLHF.

The chain has TRBV5-1 and TRBJ2-1; TRBD1 matches 9 bases. The CDR3 has 16 amino acids. In germline, CDR1 is SGHRS, CDR2 YFSETQ. V dropped 3 bases and J dropped 5; count of bases not matched to a gene: 9. CDR3 residues: CASSSRRQGVNNEQFF. For the CDR3, the DNA is TGCGCCAGCAGCTCAAGACGACAGGGGGTAAACAATGAGCAGTTCTTC.

Concerning this clone itself: Different DNA sequences within this sample yield the same CDR3. The gene calls are TRBV4-1 and TRBJ1-6; D is possibly TRBD1 (5 bases). Germline CDR1 is MGHRA and CDR2 is YSYEKL. V lost 3 bases and J lost 0, with 18 bases in between. CDR3 length: 19 residues. Here the CDR3 DNA reads TGCGCCAGCAGCCATCCCAAGGAAGGGGAGGGCTCCTATAATTCACCCCTCCACTTT. Translated, it gives CASSHPKEGEGSYNSPLHF.